Listed here is a single TCR beta chain. Its recognized antigen is unknown. Per-base quality was not reported, and no clone a single base away is much larger than it. The donors were roughly 38 Caucasian individuals from Russia, aged 6 to 90 years, who were systemically healthy. Ten milliliters of peripheral blood were drawn from each donor into EDTA-treated Vacutainer tubes. PBMCs were isolated by Ficoll-Paque density-gradient centrifugation, with at least 6 million obtained per sample. Total RNA was extracted from PBMCs with Trizol reagent, with at least 5.5 micrograms obtained per sample. The percentages of naive CD45RAhigh/CD27high T cells were determined by flow cytometry on a PBMC aliquot from every donor. The data were obtained in a study of blood T cells in healthy people across ages (dated by TCRdb to between 2014 and 2017). Turning to the overall study: In model experiments, template switching captured roughly one uniquely barcoded TCR beta cDNA molecule for every two T cells. Using the same blood draw, the study looked at two additional independent replicas of 1 million unique cDNA reads for two donors, one aged 18 to 30 and the other aged 80 or older. Using deep sequencing normalized with unique cDNA molecular identifiers, the study measured how TCR beta repertoire diversity changes with age. Four age groups were formed from the donors: young (average roughly 15 years), middle-aged (roughly 38), aged (under 70) and long-lived (less than 85).

Library generation was performed with 5' RACE. The reads were generated on an Illumina HiSeq 2500. A second PCR of roughly 6 to 11 cycles was run with a J-beta primer mix and a sample-barcoded 5' primer. Each TCR beta cDNA molecule received a unique molecular identifier from a template-switch 5' adaptor carrying 12 random nucleotides. At least 2.5 million CDR3-containing paired-end reads were obtained from each sample. All of the RNA was converted into first-strand cDNA using the Mint cDNA synthesis kit, with a TRBC-specific oligonucleotide serving as the primer. Following uracil-DNA glycosylase treatment, all cDNA underwent a first 18-cycle PCR with the universal primers M1SS and BC2_uni_R. The authors' pipeline ran thus. Normalization of each sample was performed by random selection of 1 million high-quality reads, each carrying a distinct molecular identifier. Instead of being binned into consensus sequences, reads that shared molecular identifiers were thrown out. MiTCR, run with a Q25 quality threshold and the strictest error-elimination algorithm, handled CDR3 identification, clonotype clustering and error correction. A nonparametric unseen species model using Euler transformation provided a lower-bound estimate of total TCR beta diversity. Clones were called with MiXCR by TCRdb after fastp trimmed the public reads at Q25, and only in-frame beta chains were retained. Rows with one shared CDR3 protein collapse into an entry with the most common genes and DNA. None of the V and J calls come from the authors' own analysis; TCRdb made them. The sample profile shows about 840,000 distinct CDR3 sequences; just under 30% of them were found once. About 9.4% of the sample lies in the top ten.

Points the paper makes about the study in general: Estimates of total diversity based on one million sequenced T cells were considered lower bounds and underestimates. Bulk unsorted PBMC profiling prevented conclusive comparison of naive and antigen-experienced compartments. Observed TCR beta diversity correlated strongly with the percentage of naive T cells measured by flow cytometry. As age increased, observed TCR beta diversity per million T cells dropped in a roughly linear way, and a significant reduction was already evident by age 40. Compared with the aged group, more naive CD4+ T cells, fewer expanded clones and increased TCR diversity were shown by the long-lived group, suggesting age selection. Donor CMV infection status was unknown, potentially confounding age-related changes in expanded clonotypes.

The CDR3 contains 14 residues, cysteine and phenylalanine counted. Only the CDR3 DNA stays, 42 bases, in frame from base 1. CDR1 KGHSH and CDR2 LQKENI are derived from the germline V gene. The germline ends are 10 bases apart after V is trimmed by 2 bases and J by 2 bases. The sample was also reused in another study, on T cells of mothers and their children. From that second study: The donors were nine systemically healthy Caucasian individuals, made up of three mothers and their six children. cDNA synthesis used all of the extracted RNA, with approximately 1.4 ug of RNA in each 15 ul reaction. Sample barcodes and 2-4 random nucleotides were added via the M1S primer in the second PCR. Each mother yielded over 8 million TCR beta CDR3 reads and each child roughly 3.1 million reads. Thymic selection similarly shapes TCR recombination output in related and unrelated pairs, with minor effect from inherited differences. Normalized repertoire overlap was always slightly but never significantly higher in related than unrelated mother-child pairs. No persistent microchimeric T cell clones were found, with a detection sensitivity of 85 to 100 clones per million clonotypes. To look for features that set related mother-child pairs apart from unrelated individuals, the researchers ran deep NGS to compare the TCR beta repertoires of mothers and children. On average, the children were roughly 10 +/- 4 years old, while the mothers were approximately 41 +/- 4 years old. After adapter ligation was performed with NEBNext reagents, the libraries were sequenced on an Illumina HiSeq 2000 with 100+100 nt paired-end reads. Mother and child libraries were prepared a month apart and sequenced in separate runs to prevent cross-contamination. For each donor, between about 500,000 and 2,100,000 distinct TCR beta clonotypes were identified. Naive TCR beta clonotypes were estimated from low-frequency clonotypes matched to each donor's FACS-determined naive share, without sorting.

Sequencing was carried out using blood. The chain couples TRBV18 to TRBJ2-7, with the identity of the D gene unclear. This clonotype originated in a woman in her thirties or forties in good health. The DNA sequence follows: TGTGCCAGCTCACCAATGAAGGACCCCTACGAGCAGTACTTC. This codes for CASSPMKDPYEQYF.